The clone carrying this T cell receptor (beta chain) was found a few times. Amplification from RNA transcripts yielded the TCR beta CDR3 regions. Second-round multiplex PCR followed a first-round RT-PCR using HTBI primers. TCRdb re-called the multiplex PCR reads with MiXCR, one entry per CDR3 protein. The sample yields hundreds of thousands of distinct CDR3 sequences, 22% seen once. V shed 3 bases and J 2 bases; nucleotides not matched to a gene: 6. Germline CDR1 and CDR2: GTSNPN and SVGIG (reference sequence). The CDR3 has 15 residues. This sample was included in a study of Graves' ophthalmopathy and Graves' hyperthyroidism. Over 18 months of follow-up, stable hyperthyroidism required that no ophthalmopathy appear. Among the exclusions were patients with other autoimmune diseases, uncontrolled infections, pregnancy or lactation.

The V and J genes are TRBV30 and TRBJ2-5, with 10 bases fitting TRBD2. The clonotype originates from a woman between 18 and 29 years old with stable Graves' hyperthyroidism. Some clones in this sample may be carry-over from other donors' samples. Specimen: peripheral blood. CDR3 protein: CAWSPTSGEQETQYF. CDR3 nucleotides: TGTGCCTGGAGCCCCACTAGCGGGGAACAAGAGACCCAGTACTTC.